The sequence of this T cell receptor (beta chain) was determined in a study of blood T cell repertoires in COVID-19. Overall study: COVID-19 samples, acute and convalescent, were from the United States, Italy and Spain.

As originally analysed: Amplification of reference gene primers was used by the study to estimate nucleated cell counts. Using immunoSEQ multiplex PCR, the repertoire was profiled, and TCRdb retains in-frame clones only, with some absent. V, J and clone size reflect that table, while D and trimming were determined from the DNA. The sample holds 30,000 to 40,000 clones, roughly 75% seen once. The germline V gene has CDR1 ENHRY and CDR2 SYGVKD. There are 14 residues in the CDR3. V was pared by 4 bases and J by 4 bases, with 4 bases of the junction left unmatched. This clonotype was obtained from a man of 80 years or more with active or convalescent COVID-19. Material: peripheral blood. The genes are TRBV10-3 and TRBJ2-3, with 8 bases that match TRBD1. In DNA, the CDR3 is TGTGCCATCAGTGGGACAGGGCCCCCAGATACGCAGTATTTT. Protein sequence: CAISGTGPPDTQYF.